What follows are 14 T cell receptor beta chains derived from one specimen sequenced in a study of T cells in severe cutaneous drug reactions. Bulk and single-cell libraries used iRepertoire multiplex PCR with TCR subtype-specific primers. TCRdb processed the multiplex PCR reads again and assigns one entry to each CDR3 protein, with no DNA. Its table records some 3,800 distinct CDR3 sequences. The patients sequenced had a carbamazepine-induced Stevens-Johnson syndrome or toxic epidermal necrolysis reaction. The specimen was PBMCs. These receptors were collected from a human donor with Stevens-Johnson syndrome, a severe cutaneous drug reaction.

V usage is TRBV20-1 and J usage is TRBJ1-5. There are 15 residues in the CDR3. Germline V gene data show CDR1 as DFQATT and CDR2 as SNEGSKA (reference sequence). CDR3 sequence reads: CSARQPENTNQPQHF.

J is TRBJ1-5 and V is TRBV28. This CDR3 has 15 amino acids. Germline V gene data show CDR1 as MDHEN and CDR2 as SYDVKM. CDR3 sequence: CASSLKLGYNQPQHF.

This chain uses TRBV5-1 with TRBJ2-1; without DNA, the TCRdb call of TRBD2 cannot be checked. This CDR3 has 17 amino acids. Germline V gene data show CDR1 as SGHRS and CDR2 as YFSETQ. The CDR3 region is CASSLGGTSEVGNEQFF.

This chain joins TRBV7-2 and TRBJ2-1; TCRdb names TRBD2, which stays unverified in the absence of DNA. Per the germline V gene, CDR1 is SGHTA and CDR2 is FQGNSA. The CDR3 has 15 residues. The CDR3 protein is CASSLGLAGRSEQFF. Complete variable domain (other parts from reference TRBV7-2 and TRBJ2-1): GAGVSQSPSNKVTEKGKDVELRCDPISGHTALYWYRQSLGQGLEFLIYFQGNSAPDKSGLPSDRFSAERTGGSVSTLTIQRTQQEDSAVYLCASSLGLAGRSEQFFGPGTRLTVL.

J is TRBJ2-3 and V is TRBV4-2; TCRdb's D call, TRBD1, is unchecked because there is no DNA. This CDR3 is 17 amino acids long. Looked up from germline, CDR1 is LGHNA and CDR2 is YNFKEQ. CDR3 amino acids: CASSQDMGEWSTDTQYF.

V gene TRBV7-2 combines with J gene TRBJ2-1; TCRdb names TRBD1, which stays unverified in the absence of DNA. The CDR3 runs to 14 residues. Looked up from germline, CDR1 is SGHTA and CDR2 is FQGNSA. The CDR3 protein is CASSYGTEPGEQFF.

Its frequency marks this clonotype as medium-sized. This chain joins TRBV29-1 and TRBJ1-3. Per germline, CDR1 SQVTM and CDR2 ANQGSEA. CDR3 length: 14 amino acids. This CDR3 reads CSVGFLGSGNTIYF.

The chain links TRBV11-2 to TRBJ2-3. The CDR3 covers 11 residues. Germline CDR1 is SGHAT and CDR2 is FQNNGV. The CDR3 loop reads CASSTTDTQYF.

This sequence joins TRBV27 and TRBJ1-2. The CDR3 runs 15 residues. Germline V gene sequence: CDR1 MNHEY, CDR2 SMNVEV (reference sequence). CDR3 protein: CASRLLAHTNYGYTF.

The rearrangement joins TRBV24-1 to TRBJ2-1; TCRdb selects TRBD2, and the lack of DNA leaves this call unchecked. The V gene's germline CDR1 is KGHDR and CDR2 SFDVKD. CDR3 length: 15 residues. The CDR3 sequence: CATSGGLAVPNEQLF.

The chain carries TRBV19 and TRBJ1-5; TCRdb picks TRBD1, but there is no DNA to check that call. CDR1 is LNHDA, CDR2 SQIVND, per germline (reference sequence). The CDR3 is 15 residues long. The CDR3: CASSIRPTGVRPQHF. Complete variable domain (other parts from reference TRBV19 and TRBJ1-5): DGGITQSPKYLFRKEGQNVTLSCEQNLNHDAMYWYRQDPGQGLRLIYYSQIVNDFQKGDIAEGYSVSREKKESFPLTVTSAQKNPTAFYLCASSIRPTGVRPQHFGDGTRLSIL.

The V call is TRBV13, the J call TRBJ1-1. The germline V gene encodes CDR1 PRHDT and CDR2 FYEKMQ (reference sequence). The CDR3 loop spans 15 amino acids. CDR3: CASSSLFWLNTEAFF.

This sequence joins TRBV2 and TRBJ2-1; the D call of TRBD2 rests on TCRdb alone, since no DNA is present to check it. Germline V CDR1 and CDR2: SNHLY, FYNNEI. The CDR3 is 15 amino acids. The CDR3 protein is CASKKDLSGDNEQFF. The full variable domain, rest sourced from reference TRBV2 and TRBJ2-1, is EPEVTQTPSHQVTQMGQEVILRCVPISNHLYFYWYRQILGQKVEFLVSFYNNEISEKSEIFDDQFSVERPDGSNFTLKIRSTKLEDSAMYFCASKKDLSGDNEQFFGPGTRLTVL.

CDR3 protein: CASSFGGYGYTF. V and J are TRBV12-3 or TRBV12-4 and TRBJ1-2; TCRdb selects TRBD1, and the lack of DNA leaves this call unchecked. The CDR3 has 12 amino acids.